This TCR beta chain was documented in a study of blood T cell repertoires in COVID-19. In the original analysis: Estimated nucleated cell counts came from reference gene primer amplification. Generated by immunoSEQ multiplex PCR, the TCRdb table keeps only in-frame clones and is missing some. V, J and clone size derive from that table, while D and trimming were established from the DNA sequence. Found here are 100,000 to 120,000 clones, about nine tenths of them singletons; the top ten hold under 3%. The V gene lost 1 base and the J gene lost 0 bases, with 13 bases spanning the gap. The CDR3 runs to 16 residues. Looked up from germline, CDR1 is MNHNS and CDR2 is SASEGT.

The TCR comes from a human donor in a cohort sampled during active COVID-19. This chain connects TRBV6-1 to TRBJ2-7; a possible D gene is TRBD1 (5 bases). Input material: peripheral blood. In DNA form, the CDR3 reads TGTGCCAGCAGTGAAGTCTCCCAGGACATCTCCTACGAGCAGTACTTC. It encodes CASSEVSQDISYEQYF.